This is a list of T cell receptor beta chains from one sample in a study of neoadjuvant nivolumab and ipilimumab in lung cancer. Sequenced by immunoSEQ multiplex PCR; TCRdb stores in-frame clones only, minus some. The sample lists about 18,000 clones, more than 75% occurring once. The sample here was peripheral blood, taken before neoadjuvant nivolumab, alone or with ipilimumab. These receptors all come from an adult with non-small cell lung cancer. CDR3s leave out the opening cysteine and the closing phenylalanine or tryptophan. The order of the fields is J gene, D gene, V gene, CDR3 protein. A D gene is named only where the DNA matches it firmly.

J: TRBJ1-3
D: .
V: TRBV6-5
CDR3: ASSYRAGSSGNTIY

J: TRBJ2-1
D: .
V: TRBV7-9
CDR3: ASSDPGLSRSEQF

J: TRBJ1-2
D: .
V: TRBV19
CDR3: ASKGNGYT

J: TRBJ1-4
D: .
V: TRBV7-2
CDR3: ASSLGGVGEKLF

J: TRBJ2-7
D: .
V: TRBV7-2
CDR3: ASSLGGSRTYEQY

J: TRBJ1-1
D: TRBD1
V: TRBV30
CDR3: AGQQGDGTEAF

J: TRBJ2-7
D: .
V: TRBV27
CDR3: ASRKTGPYEQY

J: TRBJ1-2
D: .
V: TRBV30
CDR3: AWSPTRGAKGYT

J: TRBJ2-2
D: .
V: TRBV4-3
CDR3: ASSPGWVNTGELF

J: TRBJ2-5
D: .
V: TRBV7-8
CDR3: ASSHYQETQY

J: TRBJ1-2
D: TRBD1
V: TRBV9
CDR3: ASSVDVSGGQGRSSAGYT

J: TRBJ2-2
D: .
V: TRBV4-1
CDR3: ASSQDINTGELF

J: TRBJ2-7
D: TRBD1
V: TRBV6-5
CDR3: ASSYSGQIYEQY

J: TRBJ2-3
D: .
V: TRBV18
CDR3: ASSPGHHTDTQY

J: TRBJ2-7
D: .
V: TRBV7-9
CDR3: ASSGRLSYEQY

J: TRBJ1-1
D: .
V: TRBV4-1
CDR3: ASSQWARYTEAF

J: TRBJ2-1
D: TRBD1
V: TRBV5-1
CDR3: ASRRTGGDNEQF

J: TRBJ2-3
D: .
V: TRBV30
CDR3: AWSYLGQGGTDTQY

J: TRBJ1-2
D: .
V: TRBV2
CDR3: ASSLPRVSDYGYT

J: TRBJ2-7
D: TRBD2
V: TRBV7-8
CDR3: ASSSEYRLAGSYEQY

J: TRBJ2-6
D: TRBD2
V: TRBV30
CDR3: AWSVQIRLAAGANVLT

J: TRBJ2-5
D: TRBD2
V: TRBV11-3
CDR3: ASSPRTSGSGETQY

J: TRBJ2-6
D: .
V: TRBV30
CDR3: AWRSRGAGSGANVLT

J: TRBJ1-2
D: TRBD1
V: TRBV5-1
CDR3: ASSQTGTNGYT

J: TRBJ2-3
D: .
V: TRBV19
CDR3: ASSIAAESTDTQY

J: TRBJ2-2
D: .
V: TRBV5-4
CDR3: ASSTRNRDTGELF

J: TRBJ2-1
D: .
V: TRBV11-2
CDR3: ASSLEHVGQF

J: TRBJ1-1
D: .
V: TRBV6-4
CDR3: ASSRTGTTEAF

J: TRBJ1-4
D: .
V: TRBV4-3
CDR3: ASSQDAGPNEKLF

J: TRBJ1-3
D: .
V: TRBV18
CDR3: ASSPGVGSNTIY

J: TRBJ1-1
D: .
V: TRBV6-4
CDR3: ASSRTSVGTEAF

J: TRBJ2-3
D: .
V: TRBV6-6
CDR3: ASKTWEENTDTQY

J: TRBJ2-7
D: .
V: TRBV28
CDR3: ASSPQTETSYEQY

J: TRBJ1-1
D: .
V: TRBV7-3
CDR3: ASSGPRENTEAF

J: TRBJ2-2
D: .
V: TRBV7-9
CDR3: ASSLEGGGGELF

J: TRBJ1-2
D: .
V: TRBV30
CDR3: AWREGVLYGYT

J: TRBJ2-4
D: TRBD1
V: TRBV6-1
CDR3: ASRDRVQY

J: TRBJ1-2
D: TRBD1
V: TRBV27
CDR3: ASSLGQGGGYT

J: TRBJ2-1
D: .
V: TRBV11-2
CDR3: ASSPQMALSYNEQF

J: TRBJ1-2
D: .
V: TRBV7-2
CDR3: ASSLSGDLNYGYT

J: TRBJ2-1
D: .
V: TRBV6-6
CDR3: ASSTPSPSEQF

J: TRBJ2-1
D: .
V: TRBV6-5
CDR3: ASTAGLSNEQF

J: TRBJ2-1
D: .
V: TRBV2
CDR3: ASSAYRDTSGLQF

J: TRBJ1-5
D: .
V: TRBV18
CDR3: ASSQGGWDQPQH

J: TRBJ2-7
D: .
V: TRBV29-1
CDR3: SVLRWGDNYEQY

J: TRBJ2-5
D: .
V: TRBV7-9
CDR3: ASSLSGDGTQY

J: TRBJ1-1
D: .
V: TRBV6-5
CDR3: ASSHRKTVNTEAF

J: TRBJ1-1
D: .
V: TRBV30
CDR3: AWSEGWGTEAF